This T cell receptor (beta chain) was retrieved from a study of T-cell reconstitution after alpha-beta-depleted transplantation in children. The germline gives CDR1 SQVTM, CDR2 ANQGSEA. The CDR3 has 11 amino acids. Trimming stripped 6 bases from V and 3 bases from J, with 5 bases between. The library targeted TCRbeta and was prepared with unique molecular identifiers. MiXCR, applied by TCRdb to the PCR reads, yields one record per CDR3 protein. This sample has a few hundred thousand distinct CDR3 sequences, with approximately 20% found just once. The chain has TRBV29-1 and TRBJ2-2, with D unresolved. The TCR comes from a human donor who donated a stem cell graft to a child with acute lymphoblastic leukemia. The sequences come from PBMCs from the stem cell graft donor, collected from the stem cell graft. The CDR3 reads CSVIYTGELFF. CDR3 coding DNA: TGCAGCGTGATATACACCGGGGAGCTGTTTTTT.